Reported below is one TCR beta chain. Antigen: not known. Here immunoSEQ multiplex PCR was the method, and the copy in TCRdb shows in-frame clones only, minus some. The sample lists around 2,000,000 clones; roughly 95% were seen once. The sample belongs to a study of shared clonotypes between healthy human individuals. On the study more broadly: Sampling drew on donors who were two women and a few men aged 18 to 49. Plates per donor: three CD4 naive, three CD4 memory, two CD8 naive, one CD8 memory.

Study-level results: Researchers found naive subsets generally carried larger estimated richness than memory subsets.

The naive CD8 fraction comprised CD45RO-negative cells positively selected for CCR7 and excluded terminally differentiated effector memory CD45RA+ cells. V was pared by 5 bases and J by 5 bases, with 16 bases between. Germline V CDR1 and CDR2: SEHNR, FQNEAQ (reference sequence). The CDR3 runs to 14 residues. The chain combines TRBV7-9 with TRBJ2-7, with D perhaps assigned TRBD1 or TRBD2 (6 bases each). The sequenced sample consisted of naive CD8+ T cells sorted from blood. The receptor comes from a man aged 18 to 29 in good health. The CDR3: CASSLPGGADEQYF. The CDR3 DNA follows: TGTGCCAGCAGCCTGCCCGGGGGCGCGGACGAGCAGTACTTC.